Shown below are 13 T cell receptor beta chains from a single sample sequenced in a study of T cell responses to AZD1222 COVID-19 vaccine. Sequencing used immunoSEQ multiplex PCR; TCRdb keeps in-frame clones, though not all of them. The repertoire holds some 170,000 clones, roughly 89% seen once, with 1.6% in the top ten. The sequences come from peripheral blood, collected on day 0 of AZD1222 vaccination. Receptors were obtained from an adult in good health.

The rearrangement uses TRBV30 and TRBJ2-5; a possible D gene is TRBD1 (5 bases). CDR3 length equals 15 residues. The ends were cut back, 0 bases at V and 0 bases at J, with 11 bases in the middle. CDR1 and CDR2 from the germline V gene are GTSNPN and SVGIG (reference sequence). In DNA form, the CDR3 reads TGTGCCTGGAGTGTACCCAGGGTCTACCAAGAGACCCAGTACTTC. This sequence encodes CAWSVPRVYQETQYF.

The rearrangement links TRBV5-8 to TRBJ1-5, with 8 positions matching TRBD1. The junction had 6 bases not matched to a gene; V was cut back by 5 bases and J by 2 bases. CDR3 length: 15 residues. The germline CDR1 and CDR2 sequences are SGHTS and YDEGEE. The CDR3 loop is CASRTTGQGNQPQHF. CDR3 coding DNA: TGTGCCAGCAGGACAACGGGACAGGGCAATCAGCCCCAGCATTTT.

The gene calls are TRBV6-2 or TRBV6-3 and TRBJ2-5; D might be TRBD2 (5 bases). Per germline, CDR1 MNHEY and CDR2 SVGEGT. This CDR3 region has 14 residues. Trimming took 5 bases from V and 5 from J, leaving 15 bases between them. The CDR3, as DNA: TGTGCCAGCAGTACGGACTCGGGGAGTGAGACCCAGTACTTC. This sequence encodes CASSTDSGSETQYF.

The gene calls are TRBV5-6 and TRBJ1-6; 9 bases are shared with TRBD1. Germline V gives CDR1 SGHDT, CDR2 YYEEEE. The CDR3 contains 15 residues. V gave up 6 bases and J gave up 7 bases; unmatched junction bases: 8. In nucleotides, the CDR3 is TGTGCCAGCAAAACGACAGGGGGAGTAAATTCACCCCTCCACTTT. This sequence encodes CASKTTGGVNSPLHF.

V gene TRBV6-9 combines with J gene TRBJ1-2; 8 nucleotides match TRBD1. Germline V lookup: CDR1 MNHGY, CDR2 SVAAGI. The CDR3 runs 16 residues. J gave up 4 bases and V 5 bases, and 12 bases lay outside the gene matches. The CDR3 loop reads CASSEPRDRLSYGYTF. CDR3 nucleotides: TGTGCCAGCAGTGAACCTCGGGACAGGCTCAGCTATGGCTACACCTTC.

The J gene is TRBJ1-5, the V gene TRBV18; 9 nucleotides align to TRBD1. This CDR3 is built from 19 residues. From germline, CDR1 is KGHSH and CDR2 LQKENI. Unmatched junction bases numbered 18, after V lost 2 bases and J lost 7 bases. The CDR3: CASSPIPSASGQGKQPQHF. The CDR3 bases are TGTGCCAGCTCACCAATTCCGTCCGCGTCGGGACAGGGAAAGCAGCCCCAGCATTTT.

This sequence joins TRBV19 and TRBJ2-2; D is unclear. With 11 bases removed from V and 2 bases from J, the gap between germline ends came to 15 bases. Germline assignment: CDR1 LNHDA and CDR2 SQIVND (reference sequence). The CDR3 runs 14 residues. CDR3 sequence (DNA): TGTGCCGCGAGACGAGGAGATAACACCGGGGAGCTGTTTTTT. Protein product: CAARRGDNTGELFF. The whole variable domain, remainder taken from reference TRBV19 and TRBJ2-2, is DGGITQSPKYLFRKEGQNVTLSCEQNLNHDAMYWYRQDPGQGLRLIYYSQIVNDFQKGDIAEGYSVSREKKESFPLTVTSAQKNPTAFYLCAARRGDNTGELFFGEGSRLTVL.

This clone was seen just once. The genes are TRBV6-6 and TRBJ1-1; D not certain. This CDR3 has 15 residues. Germline V gives CDR1 MNHNY, CDR2 SVGAGI (reference sequence). V lost 2 bases and J lost 1, with 11 bases in between. As DNA, the CDR3 is TGTGCCAGCAGTTACGGTGGCAGAAGGAACACTGAAGCTTTCTTT. Amino acid sequence: CASSYGGRRNTEAFF.

This chain links TRBV19 with TRBJ1-6; TRBD1 agrees at 7 bases. This CDR3 has 14 amino acids. Unmatched junction bases numbered 5, after V lost 6 bases and J lost 6 bases. Germline V gives CDR1 LNHDA, CDR2 SQIVND (reference sequence). The CDR3 coding sequence is TGTGCCAGTAGCGACGGACAGGTTAATTCACCCCTCCACTTT. This codes for CASSDGQVNSPLHF.

This chain links TRBV11-2 with TRBJ2-2; D is perhaps TRBD1 (6 bases). V lost 5 bases, J lost 4 bases, and 14 bases lay in between. Germline V gene lookup returns CDR1 SGHAT and CDR2 FQNNGV. This CDR3 is 15 amino acids long. In DNA, the CDR3 is TGTGCCAGCAGCCGAGTACAGGGTCCCACCGGGGAGCTGTTTTTT. This codes for CASSRVQGPTGELFF.

The rearrangement uses TRBV27 and TRBJ1-6; the D is unclear. Germline CDR1 and CDR2: MNHEY and SMNVEV (reference sequence). The V gene lost 3 bases and the J gene lost 9 bases, with 12 bases spanning the gap. This CDR3 region has 14 residues. The CDR3 sequence: CASSLMGNFSPLHF. CDR3 DNA sequence: TGTGCCAGCAGTTTGATGGGCAATTTTTCACCCCTCCACTTT.

The chain combines TRBV20-1 with TRBJ2-7; D is perhaps TRBD1 (5 bases). This CDR3 spans 14 amino acids. Trimming took off 3 bases at V and 4 bases at J, with 16 bases between the two ends. Per germline, CDR1 DFQATT and CDR2 SNEGSKA (reference sequence). The CDR3: CSASSVIQGYEQYF. CDR3 coding DNA: TGCAGTGCTAGTTCGGTGATTCAGGGTTACGAGCAGTACTTC.

The rearrangement uses TRBV4-2 and TRBJ1-1; the D is unclear. The germline V gene has CDR1 LGHNA and CDR2 YNFKEQ. V gave up 2 bases and J gave up 3 bases, with 10 bases separating them. The CDR3 length is 14 residues. CDR3 region: CASSQNPKDTEAFF. Written as DNA, the CDR3 is TGTGCCAGCAGCCAAAATCCCAAGGACACTGAAGCTTTCTTT.